The sequence of this TCR beta chain was determined in a study of blood T cells in healthy people across ages. Study as a whole: About one barcoded beta molecule per two T cells was the capture yield of template switching.

Primers used in a second PCR of about 6 to 11 cycles were a sample-barcoded 5' primer and a J-beta primer mix. Carrying 12 random nucleotides, a template-switch adaptor labeled each individual cDNA molecule. Via MiXCR, TCRdb re-called the 5' RACE reads, giving one row per CDR3 protein. In the table there are 650,000 to 1,000,000 distinct CDR3 sequences, 46% of which are singletons. Ten or more counts support this clonotype. V dropped 4 bases and J dropped 3; count of bases not matched to a gene: 3. From germline, CDR1 is LGHNA and CDR2 YSLEER. The CDR3 covers 14 residues. V and J are TRBV4-3 and TRBJ1-2, with 9 bases matching TRBD1. The sequenced sample consisted of blood. This TCR was recovered from a man at least 80 years old in good health. The CDR3 nucleotides are TGCGCCAGCAGCCCTCGACAGGGGGACTATGGCTACACCTTC. Translation gives CASSPRQGDYGYTF.